The entry below gives a single T cell receptor beta chain sequence along with its context. What it binds is unknown. The naive CD8 fraction comprised CD45RO-negative cells positively selected for CCR7 and excluded terminally differentiated effector memory CD45RA+ cells. These data are taken from a study of shared clonotypes between healthy human individuals. Study-wide results and caveats: Compared with memory subsets, naive subsets generally had larger estimated richness.

This table comes from immunoSEQ multiplex PCR, and its TCRdb copy is limited to in-frame clones, with some not included. The profile shows 2 million or so clones, about 95% of them singletons. The sequence was collected from a young man in good health. Sequencing was done on a sample of naive CD8+ T cells sorted from blood.

CDR3 sequence (DNA): TGTGCCAGCAGCCCGGGGGCAGGGTTGGCTGAAAAACTGTTTTTT. Translation: CASSPGAGLAEKLFF. J is TRBJ1-4 and V is TRBV7-9; tentative D call: TRBD1 (6 bases). Per germline, CDR1 SEHNR and CDR2 FQNEAQ (reference sequence). The CDR3 runs to 15 residues. Trimming stripped 5 bases from V and 7 bases from J, with 17 bases between.